This record concerns one T cell receptor (beta chain) sequence. This entry belongs to a study of control samples from healthy donors and cancer patients. Germline values: CDR1 SGDLS, CDR2 YYNGEE. This CDR3 is 12 amino acids long. Trimming shortened V by 0 bases and J by 8 bases, and 8 bases separated the two germline ends. TCRdb's table, derived via immunoSEQ multiplex PCR, lists solely in-frame clones and lacks some. The sample has 52,000 or so clones; roughly 92% are singletons. The chain uses TRBV9 and TRBJ1-2; the D is unclear. This TCR derives from a man aged 30 to 45 in good health. Sequenced material: blood. CDR3 DNA: TGTGCCAGCAGCGTAGATGGGAACGGCTACACCTTC. It specifies CASSVDGNGYTF.